These T cell receptor beta chains were read from a single sample in a study of T cell changes during pregnancy in multiple sclerosis. TCRdb keeps only in-frame clones here, not all; method: immunoSEQ multiplex PCR. The table lists about 62,000 clones, roughly nine tenths of them singletons. The material sequenced was peripheral blood, taken in the first trimester of pregnancy. The origin of the receptors is a female donor with multiple sclerosis, enrolled in a pregnancy study. Both conserved end residues are part of each CDR3. Each record gives: V gene, J gene, D gene, clone size, CDR3 protein, CDR3 DNA. The D gene is left open where the match is weak. Clone size is given for some rows only: seen once, a few or many times, or a class if the clone is expanded.

v_gene: TRBV7-2
j_gene: TRBJ1-1
d_gene: .
abundance: .
CDR3aa: CASSHPAGNTEAFF
CDR3nt: TGTGCCAGCAGCCATCCAGCAGGGAACACTGAAGCTTTCTTT

v_gene: TRBV12-5
j_gene: TRBJ2-1
d_gene: .
abundance: .
CDR3aa: CASGLVPVHEGGEQFF
CDR3nt: TGTGCTAGTGGTTTGGTACCCGTTCATGAGGGTGGTGAGCAGTTCTTC

v_gene: TRBV27
j_gene: TRBJ2-1
d_gene: .
abundance: .
CDR3aa: CASSLAAYNEQFF
CDR3nt: TGTGCCAGCAGTCTAGCAGCCTACAATGAGCAGTTCTTC

v_gene: TRBV30
j_gene: TRBJ2-1
d_gene: TRBD2
abundance: .
CDR3aa: CAWSWVRTSGGYNEQFF
CDR3nt: TGTGCCTGGAGTTGGGTCCGGACTAGCGGGGGTTACAATGAGCAGTTCTTC

v_gene: TRBV6-6
j_gene: TRBJ1-2
d_gene: .
abundance: .
CDR3aa: CASSLQGTREGYTF
CDR3nt: TGTGCCAGCAGTTTACAGGGCACGAGGGAGGGCTACACCTTC

v_gene: TRBV7-7
j_gene: TRBJ2-7
d_gene: .
abundance: few
CDR3aa: CASSPPGHEEQYF
CDR3nt: TGTGCCAGCAGCCCACCGGGACACGAAGAGCAGTACTTC

v_gene: TRBV7-6
j_gene: TRBJ2-1
d_gene: TRBD2
abundance: .
CDR3aa: CASSSPGTSLYNEQFF
CDR3nt: TGTGCCAGCAGCTCCCCCGGGACTAGCCTCTACAATGAGCAGTTCTTC

v_gene: TRBV6-1
j_gene: TRBJ1-5
d_gene: .
abundance: .
CDR3aa: CASSDSRGGFEHF
CDR3nt: TGTGCCAGCAGTGATTCCCGGGGGGGTTTTGAGCATTTT

v_gene: TRBV19
j_gene: TRBJ1-6
d_gene: TRBD1
abundance: once
CDR3aa: CASSQQGTYNSPLHF
CDR3nt: TGTGCCAGTAGCCAACAGGGGACCTATAATTCACCCCTCCACTTT

v_gene: TRBV10-3
j_gene: TRBJ1-5
d_gene: .
abundance: .
CDR3aa: CAISAYENQPQHF
CDR3nt: TGTGCCATCAGTGCTTACGAGAATCAGCCCCAGCATTTT

v_gene: TRBV5-5
j_gene: TRBJ1-6
d_gene: .
abundance: .
CDR3aa: CASSFSDSSYNSPLHF
CDR3nt: TGTGCCAGCAGCTTCAGCGACAGCTCCTATAATTCACCCCTCCACTTT

v_gene: TRBV6-1
j_gene: TRBJ2-5
d_gene: .
abundance: .
CDR3aa: CASRLETQYF
CDR3nt: TGTGCCAGCAGACTAGAGACCCAGTACTTC

v_gene: TRBV28
j_gene: TRBJ2-7
d_gene: TRBD1
abundance: .
CDR3aa: CASSSAGGGGDEQYF
CDR3nt: TGTGCCAGCAGTTCGGCAGGGGGTGGGGGAGACGAGCAGTACTTC

v_gene: TRBV5-8
j_gene: TRBJ1-1
d_gene: .
abundance: .
CDR3aa: CASSSPYRARLEAFF
CDR3nt: TGTGCCAGCAGCTCTCCCTACAGGGCCCGCCTTGAAGCTTTCTTT

v_gene: TRBV10-2
j_gene: TRBJ1-5
d_gene: TRBD1
abundance: .
CDR3aa: CASWTGGAGNQPQHF
CDR3nt: TGCGCCAGCTGGACAGGGGGCGCGGGGAATCAGCCCCAGCATTTT

v_gene: TRBV5-1
j_gene: TRBJ2-7
d_gene: .
abundance: .
CDR3aa: CASSLGESRTRQYF
CDR3nt: TGCGCCAGCAGCTTGGGGGAGAGTCGGACGAGGCAGTACTTC

v_gene: TRBV7-9
j_gene: TRBJ2-2
d_gene: TRBD1
abundance: .
CDR3aa: CASRYRGLATGELFF
CDR3nt: TGTGCCAGCAGATACAGGGGTTTGGCCACCGGGGAGCTGTTTTTT

v_gene: TRBV12-5
j_gene: TRBJ1-5
d_gene: .
abundance: once
CDR3aa: CASGLVLSGLSNQPQHF
CDR3nt: TGTGCTAGTGGTTTGGTATTGTCAGGGTTAAGCAATCAGCCCCAGCATTTT

v_gene: TRBV25-1
j_gene: TRBJ2-3
d_gene: .
abundance: .
CDR3aa: CASSRGWTDTQYF
CDR3nt: TGTGCCAGCAGCAGGGGTTGGACAGATACGCAGTATTTT

v_gene: TRBV4-3
j_gene: TRBJ2-7
d_gene: .
abundance: .
CDR3aa: CASSQGQFYEQYF
CDR3nt: TGCGCCAGCAGCCAAGGCCAGTTTTACGAGCAGTACTTC

v_gene: TRBV7-9
j_gene: TRBJ2-2
d_gene: TRBD2
abundance: .
CDR3aa: CASSSDFGSGISGDGELFF
CDR3nt: TGTGCCAGCAGCTCCGATTTTGGTAGCGGGATTTCTGGGGACGGGGAGCTGTTTTTT

v_gene: TRBV4-1
j_gene: TRBJ1-5
d_gene: .
abundance: .
CDR3aa: CASSLSNRPGEYQPQHF
CDR3nt: TGCGCCAGCAGCCTCAGCAACAGACCGGGGGAATATCAGCCCCAGCATTTT

v_gene: TRBV5-4
j_gene: TRBJ2-1
d_gene: .
abundance: .
CDR3aa: CASRTLGSAANEQFF
CDR3nt: TGTGCCAGCAGGACTTTAGGCAGTGCGGCCAATGAGCAGTTCTTC

v_gene: TRBV7-9
j_gene: TRBJ1-2
d_gene: TRBD1
abundance: .
CDR3aa: CASSLGQGSWNYGYTF
CDR3nt: TGTGCCAGCAGCTTAGGACAGGGGTCCTGGAACTATGGCTACACCTTC

v_gene: TRBV7-9
j_gene: TRBJ2-5
d_gene: .
abundance: .
CDR3aa: CASSPRGGETQYF
CDR3nt: TGTGCCAGCAGTCCTAGAGGCGGAGAGACCCAGTACTTC

v_gene: TRBV7-2
j_gene: TRBJ1-2
d_gene: TRBD1
abundance: .
CDR3aa: CASSPRTGANYGYTF
CDR3nt: TGTGCCAGCAGCCCAAGGACAGGGGCTAACTATGGCTACACCTTC

v_gene: TRBV6-5
j_gene: TRBJ2-5
d_gene: TRBD1
abundance: .
CDR3aa: CASSRDRGQAETQYF
CDR3nt: TGTGCCAGCAGCCGGGACAGGGGACAGGCAGAGACCCAGTACTTC

v_gene: TRBV19
j_gene: TRBJ2-7
d_gene: .
abundance: .
CDR3aa: CASSTTGLRDEQYF
CDR3nt: TGTGCCAGTAGTACTACAGGGCTCCGGGACGAGCAGTACTTC

v_gene: TRBV25-1
j_gene: TRBJ1-2
d_gene: .
abundance: .
CDR3aa: CATHFHGYTF
CDR3nt: TGTGCCACCCACTTTCATGGCTACACCTTC

v_gene: TRBV5-4
j_gene: TRBJ2-3
d_gene: .
abundance: .
CDR3aa: CASSLFNTDTQYF
CDR3nt: TGTGCCAGCAGCTTGTTCAACACAGATACGCAGTATTTT

v_gene: TRBV13
j_gene: TRBJ2-3
d_gene: TRBD2
abundance: .
CDR3aa: CASSLTWGTSGRADTQYF
CDR3nt: TGTGCCAGCAGCTTAACTTGGGGAACTAGCGGGAGAGCAGATACGCAGTATTTT

v_gene: TRBV18
j_gene: TRBJ1-1
d_gene: .
abundance: .
CDR3aa: CASSPGWDMNTEAFF
CDR3nt: TGTGCCAGCTCACCAGGTTGGGACATGAACACTGAAGCTTTCTTT

v_gene: TRBV19
j_gene: TRBJ2-3
d_gene: TRBD2
abundance: .
CDR3aa: CASGTGGDTDTQYF
CDR3nt: TGTGCCAGTGGGACGGGAGGTGACACAGATACGCAGTATTTT

v_gene: TRBV9
j_gene: TRBJ2-7
d_gene: .
abundance: .
CDR3aa: CASSQNLRGLGEQYF
CDR3nt: TGTGCCAGCAGCCAGAACCTCAGGGGATTAGGCGAGCAGTACTTC

v_gene: TRBV4-1
j_gene: TRBJ2-5
d_gene: TRBD1
abundance: .
CDR3aa: CASSQEDRRLGKTQYF
CDR3nt: TGCGCCAGCAGCCAAGAGGACAGGCGGTTAGGGAAGACCCAGTACTTC

v_gene: TRBV7-8
j_gene: TRBJ2-2
d_gene: TRBD1
abundance: .
CDR3aa: CASSPHRGRSTGELFF
CDR3nt: TGTGCCAGCAGCCCTCACAGGGGTAGGTCGACCGGGGAGCTGTTTTTT

v_gene: TRBV7-2
j_gene: TRBJ1-1
d_gene: .
abundance: once
CDR3aa: CASSLSVMNTEAFF
CDR3nt: TGTGCCAGCAGCTTATCCGTTATGAACACTGAAGCTTTCTTT

v_gene: TRBV28
j_gene: TRBJ2-5
d_gene: .
abundance: .
CDR3aa: CASTSNRETQYF
CDR3nt: TGTGCCAGCACCTCCAACAGAGAGACCCAGTACTTC

v_gene: TRBV5-1
j_gene: TRBJ1-1
d_gene: TRBD1
abundance: .
CDR3aa: CASSSGTGTKGTEAFF
CDR3nt: TGCGCCAGCAGCTCCGGGACAGGCACAAAGGGGACTGAAGCTTTCTTT

v_gene: TRBV5-1
j_gene: TRBJ1-2
d_gene: TRBD1
abundance: .
CDR3aa: CASSLGGTGVLGYTF
CDR3nt: TGCGCCAGCAGCTTGGGCGGGACAGGGGTACTTGGCTACACCTTC

v_gene: TRBV18
j_gene: TRBJ1-5
d_gene: TRBD1
abundance: .
CDR3aa: CASSVGQGAPAGRQPQHF
CDR3nt: TGTGCCAGCTCAGTTGGACAGGGGGCGCCCGCCGGACGGCAGCCCCAGCATTTT

v_gene: TRBV13
j_gene: TRBJ1-1
d_gene: TRBD1
abundance: .
CDR3aa: CASSWGTGGRWDTEAFF
CDR3nt: TGTGCCAGCAGCTGGGGGACAGGGGGCAGGTGGGACACTGAAGCTTTCTTT

v_gene: TRBV5-6
j_gene: TRBJ2-7
d_gene: TRBD1
abundance: once
CDR3aa: CASSSGTGNYEQYF
CDR3nt: TGTGCCAGCAGCTCCGGGACAGGGAACTACGAGCAGTACTTC

v_gene: TRBV6-5
j_gene: TRBJ1-1
d_gene: TRBD1
abundance: .
CDR3aa: CASRTGGKTEAFF
CDR3nt: TGTGCCAGCAGGACAGGGGGCAAGACTGAAGCTTTCTTT

v_gene: TRBV25-1
j_gene: TRBJ2-7
d_gene: .
abundance: .
CDR3aa: CASSDTNNRDTYF
CDR3nt: TGTGCCAGCAGCGACACAAACAACAGGGATACATACTTC

v_gene: TRBV10-3
j_gene: TRBJ1-5
d_gene: .
abundance: .
CDR3aa: CAISRSQGWGKIQPQHF
CDR3nt: TGTGCCATCAGCCGTTCACAGGGTTGGGGAAAAATTCAGCCCCAGCATTTT

v_gene: TRBV6-5
j_gene: TRBJ2-7
d_gene: TRBD1
abundance: .
CDR3aa: CASSYSDRGGYEQYF
CDR3nt: TGTGCCAGCAGCTACTCGGACAGGGGGGGTTACGAGCAGTACTTC

v_gene: TRBV9
j_gene: TRBJ1-1
d_gene: .
abundance: .
CDR3aa: CASTAGGGTEAFF
CDR3nt: TGTGCCAGCACCGCGGGGGGAGGTACTGAAGCTTTCTTT

v_gene: TRBV10-1
j_gene: TRBJ2-1
d_gene: TRBD2
abundance: once
CDR3aa: CASRKREPRGNEQFF
CDR3nt: TGCGCCAGCAGAAAGCGGGAGCCACGGGGCAATGAGCAGTTCTTC

v_gene: TRBV11-2
j_gene: TRBJ1-3
d_gene: TRBD1
abundance: .
CDR3aa: CASSPYRGPGNTIYF
CDR3nt: TGTGCCAGCAGCCCTTACAGGGGGCCTGGAAACACCATATATTTT